The rows below give T cell receptor beta chains drawn from one sample of a study of blood T cell repertoires in COVID-19. Assay used: immunoSEQ multiplex PCR; TCRdb lists only in-frame clones, some missing. Of 40,000 to 55,000 clones in the sample, 80% to 90% were seen once. Source material: peripheral blood. The receptor source for this set is a man aged 65 to 85 with active COVID-19. The CDR3 runs from the conserved cysteine through the conserved F or W. The order of the fields is clone size, V gene, D gene, J gene, CDR3 protein, CDR3 DNA. D genes are given only for firm matches. For some rows the clone size is stated as once, few or many, or as a class when expanded; others skip it.

.	TRBV28	.	TRBJ1-4	CASSFGGNEKLFF	TGTGCCAGCAGTTTTGGAGGGAATGAAAAACTGTTTTTT
once	TRBV7-3	.	TRBJ1-1	CASSLTPDTEAFF	TGTGCCAGCAGCTTAACCCCGGACACTGAAGCTTTCTTT
.	TRBV27	.	TRBJ1-2	CASSFRGFGYTF	TGTGCCAGCAGTTTTAGGGGTTTTGGCTACACCTTC
.	TRBV10-3	TRBD2	TRBJ2-5	CAIRTSGGEQETQYF	TGTGCCATCAGAACTAGCGGGGGGGAACAAGAGACCCAGTACTTC
.	TRBV2	TRBD2	TRBJ2-1	CASSEFGTSGDSNEQFF	TGTGCCAGCAGTGAATTTGGGACTAGCGGGGACTCCAATGAGCAGTTCTTC
.	TRBV7-9	TRBD2	TRBJ2-5	CASSLGSVGRGGETQYF	TGTGCCAGCAGCTTAGGGTCTGTTGGTCGCGGGGGAGAGACCCAGTACTTC
.	TRBV11-2	TRBD1	TRBJ2-2	CASSLELRGRAGELFF	TGTGCCAGCAGCTTAGAATTGAGGGGGCGGGCCGGGGAGCTGTTTTTT
.	TRBV19	TRBD2	TRBJ2-1	CASSLTSGDNEQFF	TGTGCCAGTAGTCTCACTAGCGGGGACAATGAGCAGTTCTTC
.	TRBV6-2/TRBV6-3	TRBD1	TRBJ2-3	CASSYPGQGSYTDTQYF	TGTGCCAGCAGTTACCCCGGACAGGGGTCCTATACAGATACGCAGTATTTT
.	TRBV19	.	TRBJ1-1	CASSPQGNMNTEAFF	TGTGCCAGTAGCCCTCAGGGGAACATGAACACTGAAGCTTTCTTT
.	TRBV2	.	TRBJ2-3	CASRGEGTDTQYF	TGTGCCAGCAGAGGAGAGGGAACAGATACGCAGTATTTT
.	TRBV19	TRBD1	TRBJ1-5	CASSKMTGGINQPQHF	TGTGCCAGTAGTAAGATGACAGGGGGCATTAATCAGCCCCAGCATTTT
.	TRBV6-5	.	TRBJ1-3	CASSYSGVGNTIYF	TGTGCCAGCAGTTACTCAGGGGTTGGAAACACCATATATTTT
.	TRBV7-2	TRBD2	TRBJ2-2	CASSFVLAGNTGELFF	TGTGCCAGCAGCTTTGTTCTAGCGGGGAACACCGGGGAGCTGTTTTTT
.	TRBV28	TRBD1	TRBJ1-1	CASSSTGIFKAFF	TGTGCCAGCAGTTCGACAGGGATATTTAAAGCTTTCTTT
once	TRBV3-1/TRBV3-2	.	TRBJ1-2	CASSPRRGNYGYTF	TGTGCCAGCAGCCCCAGGCGGGGTAACTATGGCTACACCTTC
.	TRBV25-1	TRBD1	TRBJ1-4	CASSQLDRANEKLFF	TGTGCCAGCAGTCAACTGGACAGGGCTAATGAAAAACTGTTTTTT
.	TRBV7-2	.	TRBJ2-3	CASSLGDRTRTDTQYF	TGTGCCAGCAGCTTAGGTGACAGGACCCGCACAGATACGCAGTATTTT
.	TRBV15	.	TRBJ2-5	CATSSPNGRRETQYF	TGTGCCACCAGCAGCCCAAACGGCAGGAGGGAGACCCAGTACTTC
.	TRBV11-2	.	TRBJ1-6	CASSLSVNSPLHF	TGTGCCAGCAGCTTGTCGGTAAATTCACCCCTCCACTTT
once	TRBV5-1	.	TRBJ2-5	CASSLVAEQETQYF	TGCGCCAGCAGCTTGGTGGCAGAACAAGAGACCCAGTACTTC
.	TRBV23-1	.	TRBJ1-6	CASIRSGNSPLHF	TGCGCCAGCATAAGGAGTGGAAATTCACCCCTCCACTTT
.	TRBV6-4	TRBD1	TRBJ2-2	CASSQTGTTGELFF	TGTGCCAGCAGCCAGACAGGGACCACCGGGGAGCTGTTTTTT
.	TRBV6-4	TRBD1	TRBJ1-2	CASSPDRGAYGYTF	TGTGCCAGCAGTCCTGACAGGGGAGCCTATGGCTACACCTTC
.	TRBV6-5	TRBD1	TRBJ2-3	CASSYPRQGKTDTQYF	TGTGCCAGCAGTTACCCTCGACAGGGTAAGACAGATACGCAGTATTTT
.	TRBV6-1	.	TRBJ1-2	CASSERGNYGYTF	TGTGCCAGCAGTGAAAGGGGTAACTATGGCTACACCTTC
.	TRBV27	TRBD2	TRBJ2-7	CASSLSSSGAYEQYF	TGTGCCAGCAGTTTATCGTCCAGCGGGGCCTACGAGCAGTACTTC
few	TRBV5-6	TRBD1	TRBJ2-7	CASARDRAYEQYF	TGTGCCAGCGCCAGGGACAGGGCCTACGAGCAGTACTTC
.	TRBV6-5	.	TRBJ1-2	CASRPSGLGYGYTF	TGTGCCAGCCGCCCGTCGGGTCTAGGCTATGGCTACACCTTC
.	TRBV4-1	.	TRBJ1-2	CASSQDRQVRNYGYTF	TGCGCCAGCAGCCAAGACAGACAGGTCCGTAACTATGGCTACACCTTC
few	TRBV19	.	TRBJ1-6	CASSDGHSGDSPLHF	TGTGCCAGTAGTGACGGGCATTCAGGGGATTCACCCCTCCACTTT
few	TRBV7-6	TRBD2	TRBJ2-3	CASSLATSGTYTDTQYF	TGTGCCAGCAGCTTAGCGACTAGCGGGACCTACACAGATACGCAGTATTTT
.	TRBV5-1	.	TRBJ2-2	CASSAAGTRSSEAGELFF	TGCGCCAGCAGCGCCGCCGGGACAAGGTCCTCTGAGGCCGGGGAGCTGTTTTTT
.	TRBV5-1	TRBD2	TRBJ2-3	CASSLSGLATDTQYF	TGCGCCAGCAGCCTATCGGGACTAGCGACAGATACGCAGTATTTT
.	TRBV7-2	.	TRBJ1-1	CASSLESTRPTNTEAFF	TGTGCCAGCAGCTTAGAATCGACACGTCCTACGAACACTGAAGCTTTCTTT
.	TRBV7-9	.	TRBJ1-6	CASSSGMYSPLHF	TGTGCCAGCAGCTCCGGGATGTATTCACCCCTCCACTTT
.	TRBV3-1/TRBV3-2	.	TRBJ1-1	CASSQREGGTEAFF	TGTGCCAGCAGCCAAAGGGAGGGGGGCACTGAAGCTTTCTTT
.	TRBV7-2	TRBD2	TRBJ2-2	CASSTGTSGGHTGELFF	TGTGCCAGCAGCACGGGGACTAGCGGGGGGCATACCGGGGAGCTGTTTTTT
.	TRBV19	TRBD1	TRBJ1-1	CASSRGQMNTEAFF	TGTGCCAGTAGTAGGGGACAGATGAACACTGAAGCTTTCTTT
.	TRBV7-3	.	TRBJ1-1	CASSLTRNTEAFF	TGTGCCAGCAGCTTAACCAGGAACACTGAAGCTTTCTTT